Presented here are 6 T cell receptor beta chains from one specimen sequenced in a study of response to subunit inactivated influenza vaccine. TCRdb re-derived calls from the RT-PCR reads in MiXCR, one entry per CDR3 protein. The sample includes 600,000 to 850,000 distinct CDR3 sequences, 12% to 15% seen only once; the top ten take approximately 7.6%. Sequenced material: PBMCs from blood, taken 14 to 15 days before vaccination. These receptors were obtained from a man between 50 and 59 years old who received an inactivated influenza vaccine.

The chain carries TRBV5-5 and TRBJ1-1, with TRBD1 matching over 12 bases. The CDR3 has 15 residues. The germline V gene encodes CDR1 SGHKS and CDR2 YYEKEE (reference sequence). V trimming: 0 bases; J trimming: 8 bases; junction bases outside the gene matches: 5. DNA for the CDR3: TGTGCCAGCAGCTTGGGACCGGGACAGGGGGCCGAAGCTTTCTTT. Translating it yields CASSLGPGQGAEAFF.

The chain combines TRBV20-1 with TRBJ2-1; tentatively, D is TRBD2 (5 bases). Per the germline V gene, CDR1 is DFQATT and CDR2 is SNEGSKA (reference sequence). Trimming left V 4 bases short and J 9 bases short, with 22 bases between. The CDR3 contains 15 residues. CDR3 loop: CSATPARGTLREQFF. In DNA, the CDR3 is TGCAGTGCTACCCCGGCCCGGGGAACACTTCGTGAGCAGTTCTTC.

V and J are TRBV11-2 and TRBJ1-6; TRBD1 might be the D (6 bases). The CDR3 is made up of 16 amino acids. V was shortened by 1 base and J by 8 bases, with 15 bases between the two germline ends. Germline V gene data show CDR1 as SGHAT and CDR2 as FQNNGV. CDR3 nucleotide sequence: TGTGCCAGCAGCTTAGGAACAGGGATCCCCTATTCACCCCTCCACTTT. This sequence encodes CASSLGTGIPYSPLHF.

This chain links TRBV5-1 with TRBJ2-3; unclear D gene. V was cut by 8 bases and J by 1 base, with 20 bases left in between. Germline V lookup: CDR1 SGHRS, CDR2 YFSETQ. CDR3 length equals 16 residues. The CDR3 here is CASRPVTPLGTDTQYF. For the CDR3, the DNA is TGCGCCAGTAGGCCTGTCACCCCCCTTGGCACAGATACGCAGTATTTT.

The genes are TRBV19 and TRBJ2-2, with 10 nucleotides matching TRBD1. This CDR3 is 16 amino acids long. The germline CDR1 and CDR2 sequences are LNHDA and SQIVND (reference sequence). Unmatched junction bases numbered 5, after V lost 2 bases and J lost 5 bases. CDR3 in DNA: TGTGCCAGTAGTATAATTGGGACAGGGGCGACCGGGGAGCTGTTTTTT. It codes for CASSIIGTGATGELFF.

V and J are TRBV15 and TRBJ1-4; no clear D. V was clipped by 0 bases and J by 5 bases, with 1 base between them. Germline V CDR1 and CDR2: LNHNV, YYDKDF (reference sequence). The CDR3 runs 12 residues. CDR3 region: CATSRENEKLFF. In nucleotides, the CDR3 is TGTGCCACCAGCAGAGAAAATGAAAAACTGTTTTTT.